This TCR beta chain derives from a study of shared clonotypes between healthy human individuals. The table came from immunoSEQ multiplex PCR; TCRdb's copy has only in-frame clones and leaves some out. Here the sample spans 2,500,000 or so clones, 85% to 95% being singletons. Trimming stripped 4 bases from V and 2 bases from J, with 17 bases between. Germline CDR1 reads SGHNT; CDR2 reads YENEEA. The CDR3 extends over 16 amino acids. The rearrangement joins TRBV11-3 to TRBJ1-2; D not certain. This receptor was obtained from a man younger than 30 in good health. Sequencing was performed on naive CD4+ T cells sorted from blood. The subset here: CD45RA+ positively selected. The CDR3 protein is CASSSNWQATNYGYTF. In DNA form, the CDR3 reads TGTGCCAGCAGCTCAAATTGGCAGGCGACGAACTATGGCTACACCTTC.